This T cell receptor beta chain stems from a study of persistence of HIV-infected CD4 T cells (dated by TCRdb to the early 2020s). Notes on the research overall: CMV- and HIV-1 Gag-responding CD4+ T cells were isolated from ART-treated individuals so that antigen-driven clonal expansion of HIV-1-infected cells could be examined. The median time participants had been on suppressive ART was 8 years. For the TCR cluster analysis across participants, roughly 8 participants were included for CMV and six or seven participants for Gag. Peripheral blood samples of up to roughly 200 mL were collected at multiple time points, except for a couple of participants, who underwent leukapheresis at a single time point. TCRbeta sequencing assessed the clonality of all cells in each sorted population, while proviral sequencing assessed the clonality of infected cells. What the authors observed across the whole study: Within the same sorted populations, how oligoclonal the TCRs were correlated with how oligoclonal the proviruses were. Only a small number of individuals took part in the study, and the range of antigens tested was limited. Because the TCR analyses were done in bulk, restricting them to just the rare CMV-responding cells that actually carried HIV-1 proviruses was not possible. Enrichment of degenerate expanded CDR3beta sequences was found in antigen-responding cells, suggesting convergent selection of CD4+ responses to CMV and Gag. TCRbeta richness in CMV- and Gag-responding cells was significantly lower than in anti-CD3/anti-CD28-responding cells; CMV-responding cells had higher oligoclonality than CD3/CD28-stimulated and Gag-responding cells.

TCRbeta repertoires were sequenced from genomic DNA with the immunoSEQ hsTCRB assay version 4 in survey mode. For TCRbeta sequencing, genomic DNA was diluted to around 9.7 ng/uL, with up to 1 ug used per sample. The source study handled its data this way. ImmunoSeq Analyzer 3.0 was used for analysis of TCRbeta data, and diversity was computed on productive nucleotide rearrangements. Using the Immunarch R package, the improved Chao index served to estimate lower-bound TCR diversity and the Gini coefficient served to estimate clonality. Different nucleotide rearrangements encoding the same CDR3beta amino acid sequence were counted as distinct clonotypes. Differential abundance analysis found TCRbeta sequences that were significantly enriched in antigen-responding cells compared with anti-CD3/anti-CD28-activated cells. TCRs were clustered by predicted peptide-MHC specificity with GLIPH2, both within individual participants and across merged participant data sets. TCRdb limited this immuneACCESS table to in-frame rearrangements with V and J called. A share of clones is missing; checked studies link under half to unresolved V genes, and the rest is unexplained. V and J calls and clone size are as listed in that table; D and trimming were resolved from the DNA. Here the sample has 30,000 to 35,000 clones; 82% occur a single time. The ten largest clones take up about 0.83% of the sample.

V has 0 bases trimmed and J has 7 bases trimmed; junction bases matching no gene number 5. The germline V gene supplies CDR1 SGDLS and CDR2 YYNGEE. The CDR3 has 15 amino acids, counting the end cysteine and phenylalanine. Solely the CDR3 DNA is kept, with 45 bases framed from the first base. A single count supports this clone. Its antigen is unknown. The sample holds no much larger clone one base away, and base qualities are not on file. The treatment or condition label, read with the paper, signifies: suppressive antiretroviral therapy. Lysates of CMV-infected fibroblasts were used at about 10 ug/mL for cell stimulation. Memory populations depleted of antigen-responding cells were obtained by sorting nonresponding CD40L-negative CD69-negative CD45RO-high memory CD4+ T cells. Participants were HIV-1-infected adults who started suppressive ART during chronic infection. For at least 4 years, participants had undetectable plasma HIV-1 RNA, below 50 copies/mL. To be included, participants needed a CD4+ T cell count above 400 cells/uL and a positive CMV serology. Before stimulation, PBMCs were isolated using density centrifugation and then depleted of CD8+ T cells. Stimulation of CD8-depleted PBMCs was carried out for approximately 17 hours with anti-CD28/CD49d costimulation, CD40-blocking antibody and enfuvirtide, to prevent new infections. Cells were sorted on a Beckman Coulter MoFlo Legacy or XDP sorter, with propidium iodide excluding dead cells. The QIAamp DNA Mini Kit was used for genomic DNA extraction from samples above one million cells, and the Quick-DNA Microprep Kit was used otherwise.

The chain joins TRBV9 to TRBJ2-1; 9 of the junction bases match TRBD2. The input for sequencing was CD4+ T cells sorted from PBMCs after roughly 18-hour stimulation, taken from a patient who received antiretroviral therapy. According to the study, the label for this sample's cell subset or site signals: CD40L-CD69- CD45RO-high memory CD4 T cells not responding to CMV lysate. The TCR sequence derives from an adult man with HIV who was CMV-seropositive. The CDR3 has the sequence CASSVAITSGNEQFF. The sequenced DNA: TGTGCCAGCAGCGTAGCTATAACTAGCGGGAATGAGCAGTTCTTC.